The 28 T cell receptor beta chains below come from one sample, sequenced in a study of molecular identifiers for immune sequencing clone quantification. TCRdb called the PCR reads again in MiXCR, with one record for every CDR3 protein. The table lists roughly 90,000 distinct CDR3 sequences, around 17% of them singletons. The sample taken for sequencing was naive CD8+ T cells from blood, with Jurkat cell RNA spiked in. Described subset: FACS-sorted CD8+CD4-CCR7+CD45RA+ naive T cells. These receptors originate from a human donor in good health. Some libraries in this study had Jurkat cell RNA spiked in.

There are many counts of this clonotype. This chain uses TRBV20-1 with TRBJ2-2, with TRBD1 identical over 9 bases. The germline V gene encodes CDR1 DFQATT and CDR2 SNEGSKA (reference sequence). The CDR3 spans 15 residues. The ends lost 3 bases at V and 7 bases at J; junction bases unmatched: 9. DNA for the CDR3: TGCAGTGCTAGTCCCGGGACAGGGCCTAGCGGGGAGCTGTTTTTT. Encoded protein: CSASPGTGPSGELFF.

This clonotype has ten or more counts. The V call is TRBV5-4, the J call TRBJ2-7; D call uncertain. Germline V gene sequence: CDR1 SGHNT, CDR2 YYREEE (reference sequence). There are 14 residues in the CDR3. V was trimmed by 0 bases and J by 0 bases, leaving 7 bases between them. CDR3 DNA: TGTGCCAGCAGCTTGGGTACCCTCTCCTACGAGCAGTACTTC. It codes for CASSLGTLSYEQYF. Full variable domain (rest looked up from reference TRBV5-4 and TRBJ2-7): ETGVTQSPTHLIKTRGQQVTLRCSSQSGHNTVSWYQQALGQGPQFIFQYYREEENGRGNFPPRFSGLQFPNYSSELNVNALELDDSALYLCASSLGTLSYEQYFGPGTRLTVT.

This clonotype has a count of ten or more. The V call is TRBV9, the J call TRBJ2-3; 9 bases are shared with TRBD2. The germline CDR1 and CDR2 sequences are SGDLS and YYNGEE. This CDR3 spans 16 amino acids. V trimming: 0 bases; J trimming: 6 bases; junction bases outside the gene matches: 8. The CDR3 loop reads CASSVGVAGVADTQYF. In DNA form, the CDR3 reads TGTGCCAGCAGCGTAGGGGTAGCGGGAGTCGCGGATACGCAGTATTTT.

Only a few counts were recorded for this clonotype. A junction end diverges from the germline sequence, so it may reflect a read error. The V gene is TRBV5-4, the J gene TRBJ2-3; D gene ambiguous. Per the germline V gene, CDR1 is SGHNT and CDR2 is YYREEE (reference sequence). The CDR3 has 11 residues. Here the CDR3 reads CASSFSDTRYF. As DNA, the CDR3 is TGTGCCAGCAGCTTCTCGGATACGCGGTATTTC.

As concerns this clonotype: The conserved phenylalanine or tryptophan normally closing the CDR3 is absent here, so this likely arose from a read error. The gene calls are TRBV27 and TRBJ2-3, with 8 bases lining up with TRBD2. CDR1 is MNHEY, CDR2 SMNVEV, per germline (reference sequence). The ends lost 5 bases at V and 2 bases at J; junction bases unmatched: 21. CDR3 length: 20 residues. CDR3 amino acids: CASSTRGGVAGTSPTDTQYS. The CDR3 DNA sequence: TGTGCCAGCAGTACTAGAGGGGGGGTCGCCGGGACTAGTCCCACAGATACGCAGTATTCT.

This clonotype was counted many times. The chain carries TRBV4-2 and TRBJ2-3; 7 positions match TRBD1. V lost 5 bases, J lost 1 base, and 6 bases stayed unmatched. The CDR3 extends over 15 amino acids. CDR1 LGHNA and CDR2 YNFKEQ come from the germline V gene. CDR3 sequence: CASSDEGAGTDTQYF. In DNA, the CDR3 is TGTGCCAGCAGCGATGAGGGGGCTGGCACAGATACGCAGTATTTT.

Remarks on this clonotype: This may be a read error: a much more frequent sequence differs by one nucleotide. In this CDR3 the conserved last residue, phenylalanine or tryptophan, is missing, so a read error is likely. The V and J genes are TRBV19 and TRBJ2-3, with D hard to call. CDR1 is LNHDA and CDR2 is SQIVND in the germline V gene (reference sequence). The V end lost 2 bases, the J end lost 4 bases, and 7 bases lay between the germline ends. The length of the CDR3 is 13 residues. The CDR3 DNA follows: TGTGCCAGTAGTATAAGGCACGCAGATACGCAGTATCTT. Its translation is CASSIRHADTQYL.

The table lists this clonotype with a few counts. V is TRBV27 and J is TRBJ2-1, with TRBD2 as a possible D gene (6 bases). The V gene lost 5 bases and the J gene lost 6 bases, with 14 bases spanning the gap. Germline V gives CDR1 MNHEY, CDR2 SMNVEV (reference sequence). This CDR3 is built from 14 residues. CDR3 region: CASSPRGGPNEQFF. CDR3 in DNA: TGTGCCAGCAGTCCCCGGGGAGGCCCCAATGAGCAGTTCTTC.

There are many counts of this clonotype. The genes are TRBV4-2 and TRBJ2-3; 8 positions agree with TRBD2. CDR1 LGHNA and CDR2 YNFKEQ come from the germline V gene. This CDR3 has 19 residues. Trimming removed 0 bases from V and 2 bases from J; junction bases left unmatched: 13. The CDR3 DNA reads TGTGCCAGCAGCCAAGAAGGGGTCGGGGGGGGCGGAATCACAGATACGCAGTATTTT. Protein product: CASSQEGVGGGGITDTQYF.

The CDR3: CASSQPPNLGPTGYEQYF. The DNA for the CDR3 is TGCGCCAGCAGTCAACCACCGAACTTAGGGCCGACGGGCTACGAGCAGTACTTC. The genes are TRBV23-1 and TRBJ2-7; D is unclear. TRBV23-1 qualifies as an ORF whose function is uncertain. CDR3 length: 18 amino acids. Trimming left V 2 bases short and J 3 bases short, with 23 bases between.

In the case of this clonotype: A read error may explain this, as a much larger clone is one base away. CDR3 residues: CAGSLYRDTDTQYF. In DNA form, the CDR3 reads TGTGCCGGCAGTTTGTACAGGGACACAGATACGCAGTATTTT. The chain combines TRBV27 with TRBJ2-3; possibly TRBD1 for D (6 bases). The CDR3 length is 14 residues. Germline assignment: CDR1 MNHEY and CDR2 SMNVEV (reference sequence).

This clonotype was detected ten times or more. The rearrangement joins TRBV9 to TRBJ2-5; weak D call: TRBD2 (6 bases). The CDR3 runs 14 residues. The V and J ends lost 0 bases and 2 bases respectively, with 8 bases between them. Germline-derived CDR1 and CDR2 are SGDLS and YYNGEE. CDR3 bases: TGTGCCAGCAGCGTAGCGGGGGTACAAGAGACCCAGTACTTC. This sequence encodes CASSVAGVQETQYF.

Concerning this clonotype: The junction shows a germline mismatch at one end, possibly a read error. This rearrangement joins TRBV7-9 to TRBJ1-1; D ambiguous. The germline V gene has CDR1 SEHNR and CDR2 FQNEAQ (reference sequence). The CDR3 has 15 amino acids. The CDR3 protein is CAGSLAAGGNTEAFF. The CDR3 bases are TGTGCCGGCAGCTTAGCGGCGGGCGGGAACACTGAAGCTTTCTTT.

This clonotype was recorded at least ten times. The chain recombines TRBV2 with TRBJ1-2; possibly TRBD1 for D (6 bases). The CDR3 extends over 16 amino acids. Germline CDR1 is SNHLY and CDR2 is FYNNEI. V shed 6 bases and J shed 5 bases, with 22 bases lying between them. CDR3 sequence: CASSPWGQERGYGYTF. As DNA, the CDR3 is TGTGCCAGCAGCCCCTGGGGGCAGGAAAGGGGGTATGGCTACACCTTC.

This clonotype was detected ten times or more. This chain connects TRBV6-5 to TRBJ2-4; 8 bases align to TRBD1. The CDR3 spans 13 residues. The germline V gene encodes CDR1 MNHEY and CDR2 SVGAGI. The V and J ends lost 5 bases and 7 bases, in that order; junction bases with no gene match: 4. The CDR3, as DNA: TGTGCCAGCAGTCTGGACAGGGAGAACATTCAGTACTTC. Translated: CASSLDRENIQYF.

This clonotype has ten or more counts. The chain uses TRBV27 and TRBJ1-2; D call uncertain. Germline CDR1 MNHEY, CDR2 SMNVEV (reference sequence). The germline V and J ends were trimmed by 5 bases and 4 bases, with 11 bases remaining between them. This CDR3 has 13 residues. CDR3 coding DNA: TGTGCCAGCAGTCCTTACGATAGCTATGGCTACACCTTC. Translation: CASSPYDSYGYTF.

This clonotype was picked up many times. The chain has TRBV6-5 and TRBJ2-5, with 10 bases matching TRBD1. Germline V gene sequence: CDR1 MNHEY, CDR2 SVGAGI. Germline trimming cut 5 bases from V and 5 bases from J; bases unmatched to any gene: 5. CDR3 length: 14 residues. DNA of the CDR3: TGTGCCAGCAGTAGGGACAGGGGTTACGAGACCCAGTACTTC. This translates into CASSRDRGYETQYF.

This clonotype came up many times. V is TRBV5-8 and J is TRBJ1-4; no reliable D call. The CDR3 runs to 16 residues. The germline V and J ends were trimmed by 0 bases and 5 bases, with 14 bases remaining between them. Germline-derived CDR1 and CDR2 are SGHTS and YDEGEE. CDR3 in DNA: TGTGCCAGCAGCTTGGCGGGAGCGAGGCTAAATGAAAAACTGTTTTTT. It is translated as CASSLAGARLNEKLFF.

This clonotype was recorded only once. The gene calls are TRBV4-1 and TRBJ2-3; 10 bases align to TRBD2. With 0 bases clipped from V and 5 bases from J, the junction kept 8 bases outside the gene matches. This CDR3 has 17 amino acids. The germline V gene has CDR1 MGHRA and CDR2 YSYEKL. The CDR3 nucleotides read TGCGCCAGCAGCCAAGATCGAACTAGCGGGGTTGGAGATACGCAGTATTTT. Translating it yields CASSQDRTSGVGDTQYF.

This clonotype was detected many times. The chain carries TRBV19 and TRBJ2-7; D unclear. V lost 4 bases, J lost 3 bases, and 7 bases lay in between. The CDR3 runs 12 residues. Germline lookup yields CDR1 LNHDA and CDR2 SQIVND (reference sequence). The DNA of the CDR3 is TGTGCCAGTAGTAGTGGGGTCTACGAGCAGTACTTC. Its translation is CASSSGVYEQYF.

This clonotype was seen ten or more times. The DNA for the CDR3 is TGCAGCGTTGATCTAAGGGGCAGCCAGAAAGAGACCCAGTACTTC. Its protein product is CSVDLRGSQKETQYF. The gene calls are TRBV29-1 and TRBJ2-5; D may be TRBD1 (5 bases). Germline lookup yields CDR1 SQVTM and CDR2 ANQGSEA. Trimming removed 3 bases at V and 3 bases at J, with 17 bases between. The CDR3 runs 15 residues.

Many counts were recorded for this clonotype. The chain recombines TRBV4-3 with TRBJ2-7, with D perhaps matching TRBD1 (5 bases). This CDR3 contains 15 residues. Trimming took off 0 bases at V and 1 base at J, with 10 bases between the two ends. Germline CDR1 reads LGHNA; CDR2 reads YSLEER. The CDR3: CASSQDRVGSYEQYF. DNA of the CDR3: TGCGCCAGCAGCCAAGACAGGGTCGGGTCCTACGAGCAGTACTTC.

The chain uses TRBV29-1 and TRBJ1-1, with D perhaps matching TRBD1 (5 bases). The V gene lost 7 bases and the J gene lost 0 bases, with 9 bases spanning the gap. This CDR3 comprises 12 residues. CDR1 and CDR2 from the germline V gene are SQVTM and ANQGSEA. The CDR3 nucleotides are TGCAGCGGGGGACTGCTGAACACTGAAGCTTTCTTT. Translation gives CSGGLLNTEAFF.

At least ten counts were recorded for this clonotype. The V and J genes are TRBV2 and TRBJ2-7, with a weak D call TRBD1 (5 bases). The V gene lost 4 bases and the J gene lost 4 bases, with 29 bases spanning the gap. The CDR3 consists of 19 residues. Germline lookup yields CDR1 SNHLY and CDR2 FYNNEI. The CDR3 loop reads CASSAALPKWARKGYEQYF. The CDR3 DNA sequence: TGTGCCAGCAGTGCCGCCCTACCGAAATGGGCCAGAAAGGGGTACGAGCAGTACTTC.

Ten or more counts support this clonotype. This rearrangement joins TRBV4-1 to TRBJ2-7; D uncertain. The V and J ends lost 0 bases and 4 bases respectively, with 10 bases between them. CDR1 and CDR2 (germline): MGHRA, YSYEKL. CDR3 length: 14 residues. The CDR3 sequence: CASSQESVIYEQYF. The CDR3, as DNA: TGCGCCAGCAGCCAAGAGTCCGTAATTTACGAGCAGTACTTC.

Note on this clonotype: A much larger clone lies a single base off, so this may be a read error. The genes are TRBV30 and TRBJ1-2; D ambiguous. The germline CDR1 and CDR2 sequences are GTSNPN and SVGIG (reference sequence). Deletions cut 1 base from V and 4 bases from J, with 16 bases between. The CDR3 is 15 residues long. The CDR3 reads CAWSDPGDLSYGYTF. CDR3 bases: TGTGCCTGGAGTGACCCCGGGGATCTGAGCTATGGCTACACCTTC.

V and J are TRBV3-1 and TRBJ1-1; D unresolved. The CDR3 sequence is 15 residues long. V was clipped by 0 bases and J by 5 bases, with 13 bases between them. The germline CDR1 and CDR2 sequences are LGHDT and YNNKEL (reference sequence). Here the CDR3 DNA reads TGTGCCAGCAGCCAAGATACAAGTCGAGGAACTGAAGCTTTCTTT. Amino acids: CASSQDTSRGTEAFF.

This clonotype was detected many times. This rearrangement joins TRBV4-1 to TRBJ1-5; D uncertain. The germline V gene has CDR1 MGHRA and CDR2 YSYEKL. Trimming took off 4 bases at V and 6 bases at J, with 10 bases between the two ends. The CDR3 runs 13 residues. The CDR3 spells CASSPVTGQPQHF. In DNA, the CDR3 is TGCGCCAGCAGCCCCGTGACGGGTCAGCCCCAGCATTTT.